The present T cell receptor beta chain was sequenced within a study of blood T cell repertoires in COVID-19. Study in general: Samples representing acute and convalescent COVID-19 were sourced from the United States, Italy and Spain. Sources were T cells, B-cell-depleted T cells, or PBMCs; the material itself was cDNA or gDNA.

This clone turned up a few times. J was trimmed by 2 bases and V by 6 bases; bases with no gene match: 14. CDR3 size: 18 residues. Germline CDR1 and CDR2: SGHTA and FQGTGA. How the authors handled the data: Quantification of nucleated cells was approximated via reference gene primer amplification. Profiling relied on immunoSEQ multiplex PCR, and the TCRdb table lists in-frame clones only, not all of them. D and trimming come from the DNA, and the V and J calls and clone size come from that table. This table has roughly 220,000 clones, roughly 84% appearing once. Sequenced input: peripheral blood. This TCR came from a woman in her twenties or thirties who had recovered from COVID-19. This chain connects TRBV7-3 to TRBJ2-2, with 8 bases fitting TRBD1. In nucleotides, the CDR3 is TGTGCCAGCAGTTCTAAACCCAGGGGGCATGAAAACACCGGGGAGCTGTTTTTT. This codes for CASSSKPRGHENTGELFF.